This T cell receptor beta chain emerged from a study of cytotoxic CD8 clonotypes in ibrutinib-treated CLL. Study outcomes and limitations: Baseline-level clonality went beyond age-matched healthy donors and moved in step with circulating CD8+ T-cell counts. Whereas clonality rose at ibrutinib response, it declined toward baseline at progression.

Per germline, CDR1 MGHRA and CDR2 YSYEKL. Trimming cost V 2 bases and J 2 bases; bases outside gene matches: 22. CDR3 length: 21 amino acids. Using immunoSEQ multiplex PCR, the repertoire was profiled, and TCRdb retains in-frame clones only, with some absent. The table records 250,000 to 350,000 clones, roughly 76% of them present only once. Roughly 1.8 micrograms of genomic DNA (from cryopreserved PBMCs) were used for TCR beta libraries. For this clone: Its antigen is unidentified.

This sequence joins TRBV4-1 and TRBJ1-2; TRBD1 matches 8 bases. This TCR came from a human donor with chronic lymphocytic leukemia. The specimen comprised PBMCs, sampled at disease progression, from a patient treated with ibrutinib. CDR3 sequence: CASSQPWVDRGRAGFNYGYTF. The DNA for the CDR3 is TGCGCCAGCAGCCAACCCTGGGTCGACAGGGGCCGGGCGGGTTTCAACTATGGCTACACCTTC.